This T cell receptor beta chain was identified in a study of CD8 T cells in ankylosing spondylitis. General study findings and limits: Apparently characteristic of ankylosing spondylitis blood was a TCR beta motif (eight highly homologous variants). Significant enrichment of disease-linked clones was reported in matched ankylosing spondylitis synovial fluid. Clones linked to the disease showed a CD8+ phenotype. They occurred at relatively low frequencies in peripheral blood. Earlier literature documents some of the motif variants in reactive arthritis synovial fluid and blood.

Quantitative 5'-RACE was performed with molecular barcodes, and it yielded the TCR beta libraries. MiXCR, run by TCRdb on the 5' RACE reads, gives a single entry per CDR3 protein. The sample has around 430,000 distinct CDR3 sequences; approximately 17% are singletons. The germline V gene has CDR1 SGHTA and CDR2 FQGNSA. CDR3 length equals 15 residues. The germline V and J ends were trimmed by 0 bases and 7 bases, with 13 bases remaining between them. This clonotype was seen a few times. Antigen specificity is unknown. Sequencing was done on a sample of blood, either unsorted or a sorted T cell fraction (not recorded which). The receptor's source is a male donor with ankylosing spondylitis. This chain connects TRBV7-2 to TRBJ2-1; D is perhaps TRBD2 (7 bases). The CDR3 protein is CASSLAWEGGNEQFF. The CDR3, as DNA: TGTGCCAGCAGCTTAGCGTGGGAGGGGGGGAATGAGCAGTTCTTC.